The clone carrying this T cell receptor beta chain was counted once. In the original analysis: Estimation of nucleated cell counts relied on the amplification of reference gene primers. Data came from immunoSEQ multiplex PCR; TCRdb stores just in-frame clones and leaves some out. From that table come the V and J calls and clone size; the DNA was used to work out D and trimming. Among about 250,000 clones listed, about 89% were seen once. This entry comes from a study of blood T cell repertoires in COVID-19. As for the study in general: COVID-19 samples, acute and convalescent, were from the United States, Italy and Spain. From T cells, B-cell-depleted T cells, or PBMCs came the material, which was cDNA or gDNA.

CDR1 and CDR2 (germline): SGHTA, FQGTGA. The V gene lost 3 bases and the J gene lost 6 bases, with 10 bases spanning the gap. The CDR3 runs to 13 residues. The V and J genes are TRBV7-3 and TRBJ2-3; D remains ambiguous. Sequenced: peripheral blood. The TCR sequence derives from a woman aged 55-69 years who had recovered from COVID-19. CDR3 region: CASSFRGMDTQYF. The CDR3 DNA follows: TGTGCCAGCAGCTTCCGCGGTATGGATACGCAGTATTTT.